This TCR beta chain was observed in a study of T cells in Graves' hyperthyroidism and ophthalmopathy. Study-level points and caveats: A median around 6 months before onset, the model predicted ophthalmopathy.

Exclusion followed for patients with uncontrolled infection, other autoimmune disease, pregnancy or lactation. Isolation of PBMCs was performed on about 10 ml fresh peripheral blood. Amplification of TCR beta CDR3 regions used RNA as the template. HTBI primers were used for first-round RT-PCR of the TCR CDR3. From the multiplex PCR reads, TCRdb called clonotypes with MiXCR, one entry per CDR3 protein. This table has about 380,000 distinct CDR3 sequences, around a sixth appearing once. Trimming pared 11 bases from V and 4 bases from J, leaving 17 bases between. This CDR3 region has 13 residues. Per the germline V gene, CDR1 is MDHEN and CDR2 is SYDVKM. This clonotype was counted ten times or more. Its antigen is not known.

What was sequenced was blood. The receptor was isolated from a man younger than 30 with Graves' ophthalmopathy. This chain connects TRBV28 to TRBJ1-2; D gene uncertain. This CDR3 reads CASQEGLPYGYTF. Written as DNA, the CDR3 is TGTGCCTCCCAGGAGGGCCTTCCCTATGGCTACACCTTC.